The T cell receptor beta chain under discussion was sequenced for a study of beta chain features in type 1 diabetes. Across the study: No patient-donor differences in age, gender, total cells or subset yield. General study results and limits: There was a moderate but significant shortening of TCRB CDR3s in all four CD4+ subsets of Type 1 diabetes patients.

Germline CDR1 and CDR2: SGHAT and FQNNGV. Trimming removed 3 bases from V and 2 bases from J, with 14 bases in between. This CDR3 region has 15 residues. The isolated RNA, all of it, was reverse transcribed, so expressed TCRB transcripts were what got sequenced. The data were produced by immunoSEQ multiplex PCR, yet TCRdb's version contains in-frame clones alone and is incomplete. The repertoire holds 150,000 to 200,000 clones, around 8.6% seen once, with around 0.5% in the top ten. As for this clone: What it binds is unknown.

Sequencing input: central memory CD4+ T cells from blood. The rearrangement links TRBV11-2 to TRBJ2-7, with D perhaps matching TRBD2 (6 bases). The sequence was collected from a woman between 18 and 29 years old with type 1 diabetes. This chain's CDR3 is CASSLSGLLTYEQYF. The CDR3 region has the DNA TGTGCCAGCAGCTTGTCGGGACTCTTAACCTACGAGCAGTACTTC. Filled out from reference TRBV11-2 and TRBJ2-7, the complete variable domain reads EAGVAQSPRYKIIEKRQSVAFWCNPISGHATLYWYQQILGQGPKLLIQFQNNGVVDDSQLPKDRFSAERLKGVDSTLKIQPAKLEDSAVYLCASSLSGLLTYEQYFGPGTRLTVT.